The 8 T cell receptor beta chains listed next were all sequenced from one sample in a study of follicular helper T cells after annual influenza vaccination. Described time point: 2015-2016 season, 7 days after influenza vaccination. Measured with immunoSEQ multiplex PCR; TCRdb has only the in-frame clones, and not every one. The sample shows 5,500 to 7,000 clones, approximately 91% of them seen only once. Source: CXCR5+ CD38- circulating T follicular helper cells from blood, taken 7 days after influenza vaccination. Indicated subset: circulating Tfh, non-naive CD4+CXCR5+PD-1+ (ICOS+CD38+ or ICOS-CD38-). The receptors shown here come from an adult who received the influenza vaccine.

This clone appeared a single time. V and J are TRBV5-5 and TRBJ1-1; D unresolved. In germline, CDR1 is SGHKS, CDR2 YYEKEE (reference sequence). Trimming took 1 base from V and 1 from J, leaving 8 bases between them. This CDR3 is 14 amino acids long. The CDR3 sequence: CASSLYPGNTEAFF. The CDR3 nucleotides read TGTGCCAGCAGCTTGTATCCGGGGAACACTGAAGCTTTCTTT.

The CDR3 nucleotides read TGTGCCAGCAGCTTCGTCTCGGACACAGATACGCAGTATTTT. This codes for CASSFVSDTDTQYF. The chain recombines TRBV7-8 with TRBJ2-3, with D hard to call. Per the germline V gene, CDR1 is SGHVS and CDR2 is FQNEAQ. CDR3 size: 14 residues. Trimming cost V 3 bases and J 2 bases, with 9 bases left between them.

The genes are TRBV4-1 and TRBJ2-5, with D unclear. This CDR3 spans 15 amino acids. V was cut by 5 bases and J by 2 bases, with 15 bases left in between. Germline CDR1 reads MGHRA; CDR2 reads YSYEKL. CDR3 nucleotides: TGCGCCAGCAGCACACGGACGGGTTATCAAGAGACCCAGTACTTC. Translated: CASSTRTGYQETQYF.

The CDR3 region is CASSIRDTQTDTQYF. DNA for the CDR3: TGTGCCAGCAGCATCCGCGACACTCAAACAGATACGCAGTATTTT. The chain recombines TRBV13 with TRBJ2-3; D unclear. CDR1 is PRHDT and CDR2 is FYEKMQ in the germline V gene (reference sequence). V lost 5 bases to trimming and J lost 3 bases, with 15 bases between them. The CDR3 is made up of 15 amino acids.

The rearrangement links TRBV5-5 to TRBJ2-1; D uncertain. The CDR3 consists of 15 residues. Germline CDR1 SGHKS, CDR2 YYEKEE (reference sequence). Between the trimmed V and J ends, which lost 6 bases and 5 bases, there was a span of 18 bases. The CDR3 loop reads CASTSVRLTHNEQFF. The CDR3 DNA reads TGTGCCAGCACCTCCGTGAGGCTTACTCACAATGAGCAGTTCTTC.

This rearrangement joins TRBV5-5 to TRBJ2-7; 11 bases agree with TRBD2. In germline, CDR1 is SGHKS, CDR2 YYEKEE (reference sequence). The CDR3 extends over 17 amino acids. V shed 4 bases and J 3 bases; nucleotides not matched to a gene: 12. The CDR3: CASSHRLTSGSGYEQYF. The CDR3 region has the DNA TGTGCCAGCAGCCACCGCCTCACTAGCGGGAGTGGCTACGAGCAGTACTTC.

This chain links TRBV6-5 with TRBJ2-3; 10 nucleotides align to TRBD2. The V gene end was trimmed by 11 bases and the J gene end by 4 bases; junction bases not matched to a gene: 6. Germline assignment: CDR1 MNHEY and CDR2 SVGAGI. The CDR3 sequence is 13 residues long. The CDR3 region has the DNA TGTGCCGCAGCGGGAGGGCCTGCAGATACGCAGTATTTT. Translating it yields CAAAGGPADTQYF.

V gene TRBV15 combines with J gene TRBJ2-3; TRBD2 matches 7 bases. Germline CDR1 reads LNHNV; CDR2 reads YYDKDF (reference sequence). Trimming cost V 0 bases and J 2 bases; bases outside gene matches: 8. The CDR3 loop spans 17 amino acids. The DNA for the CDR3 is TGTGCCACCAGCAGAGATATCACCGGGAGGTCCACAGATACGCAGTATTTT. Its translation is CATSRDITGRSTDTQYF.